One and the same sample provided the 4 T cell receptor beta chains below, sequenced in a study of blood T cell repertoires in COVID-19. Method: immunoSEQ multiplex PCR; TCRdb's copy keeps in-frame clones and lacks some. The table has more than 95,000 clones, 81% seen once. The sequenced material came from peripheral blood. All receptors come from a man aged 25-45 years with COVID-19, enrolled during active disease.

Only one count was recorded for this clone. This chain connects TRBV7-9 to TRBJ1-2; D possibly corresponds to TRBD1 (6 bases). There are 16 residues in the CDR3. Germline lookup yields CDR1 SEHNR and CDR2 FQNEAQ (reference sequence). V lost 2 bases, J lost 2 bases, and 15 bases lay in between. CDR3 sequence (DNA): TGTGCCAGCAGCTTAACCCACCGACAGGAGAACTATGGCTACACCTTC. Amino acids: CASSLTHRQENYGYTF.

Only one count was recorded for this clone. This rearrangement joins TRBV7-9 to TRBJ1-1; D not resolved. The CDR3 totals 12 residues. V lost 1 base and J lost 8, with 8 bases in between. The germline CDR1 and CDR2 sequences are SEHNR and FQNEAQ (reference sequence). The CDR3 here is CASSLERVEAFF. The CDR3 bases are TGTGCCAGCAGCTTAGAACGGGTGGAAGCTTTCTTT.

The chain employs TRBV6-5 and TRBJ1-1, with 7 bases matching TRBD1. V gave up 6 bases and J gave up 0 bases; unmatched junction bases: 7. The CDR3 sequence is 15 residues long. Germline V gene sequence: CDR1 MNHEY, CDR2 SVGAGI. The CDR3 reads CASSHGQALNTEAFF. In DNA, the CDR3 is TGTGCCAGCAGCCATGGACAGGCTTTGAACACTGAAGCTTTCTTT.

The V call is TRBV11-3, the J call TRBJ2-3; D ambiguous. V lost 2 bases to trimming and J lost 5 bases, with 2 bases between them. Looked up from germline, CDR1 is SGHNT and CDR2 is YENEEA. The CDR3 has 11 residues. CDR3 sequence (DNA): TGTGCCAGCAGCTTACGAGATACGCAGTATTTT. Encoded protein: CASSLRDTQYF. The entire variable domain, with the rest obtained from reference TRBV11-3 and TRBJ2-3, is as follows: EAGVVQSPRYKIIEKKQPVAFWCNPISGHNTLYWYLQNLGQGPELLIRYENEEAVDDSQLPKDRFSAERLKGVDSTLKIQPAELGDSAVYLCASSLRDTQYFGPGTRLTVL.